The T cell receptor beta chain described here comes from a study of early T cells in non-severe SARS-CoV-2 infection. This CDR3 contains 17 residues. Trimming cost V 3 bases and J 5 bases, with 23 bases left between them. The germline CDR1 and CDR2 sequences are MDHEN and SYDVKM. This clonotype has only a few counts. A single record per CDR3 protein comes from TCRdb applying MiXCR to the 5' RACE reads. The sample lists around 68,000 distinct CDR3 sequences, roughly 13% occurring once. The sample was whole blood, taken at baseline. The rearrangement links TRBV28 to TRBJ2-7; perhaps TRBD2 as D (6 bases). The sequence was collected from an adult who was a healthcare worker with PCR-confirmed SARS-CoV-2 infection or an uninfected control (not recorded which). CDR3 coding DNA: TGTGCCAGCAGTTTCGCACAAGCGCTAGCGTCGTCCAACGAGCAGTACTTC. Translating gives CASSFAQALASSNEQYF.